Given below is one TCR beta chain in context. The CDR3 loop spans 16 amino acids. Trimming shortened V by 4 bases and J by 4 bases, and 19 bases separated the two germline ends. Per the germline V gene, CDR1 is MGHRA and CDR2 is YSYEKL. This specimen comes from a study of shared clonotypes between healthy human individuals. All of the donors resided in Nashville, Tennessee, and each was a Caucasian adult. Around 32,000 T cell genomes (around 320 ng DNA) went into each PBMC replicate. Sequencing was performed with immunoSEQ multiplex PCR; in TCRdb, only in-frame clones are kept and a portion is missing. The sample holds 470,000 or so clones, over 70% seen once.

The receptor was isolated from a woman aged 35 to 49 in good health. Some clones in this sample may be carry-over from other donors' samples. The specimen was PBMCs. The J gene is TRBJ2-5, the V gene TRBV4-1, with a weak D call TRBD1 (6 bases). CDR3 amino acids: CASSPGARQTGETQYF. The CDR3 DNA reads as TGCGCCAGCAGCCCCGGGGCCCGACAGACAGGAGAGACCCAGTACTTC.